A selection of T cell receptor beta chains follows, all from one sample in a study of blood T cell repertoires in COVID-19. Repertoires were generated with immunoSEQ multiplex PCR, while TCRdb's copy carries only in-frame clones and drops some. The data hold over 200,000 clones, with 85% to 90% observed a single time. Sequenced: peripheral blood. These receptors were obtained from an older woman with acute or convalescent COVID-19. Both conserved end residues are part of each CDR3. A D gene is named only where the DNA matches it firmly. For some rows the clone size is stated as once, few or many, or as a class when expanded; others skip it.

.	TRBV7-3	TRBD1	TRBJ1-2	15	TGTGCCAGCAGCACAATTGGACAGGGGGCGGGTGGCTACACCTTC	CASSTIGQGAGGYTF
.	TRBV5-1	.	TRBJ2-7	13	TGCGCCAGCAGCTCTGACTATGCCTACGAGCAGTACTTC	CASSSDYAYEQYF
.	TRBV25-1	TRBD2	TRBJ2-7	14	TGTGCCAGCACTAGACTAGCGGGAGGCAACGAGCAGTACTTC	CASTRLAGGNEQYF
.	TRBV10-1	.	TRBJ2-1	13	TGCGCCAGCAGCTCCAGCTCCTACAATGAGCAGTTCTTC	CASSSSSYNEQFF
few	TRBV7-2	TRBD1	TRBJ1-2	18	TGTGCCAGCAGCTTAGGCCTCGGGACAGGGGGCAAAGGCTATGGCTACACCTTC	CASSLGLGTGGKGYGYTF
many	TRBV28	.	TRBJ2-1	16	TGTGCCAGCAGTTCCACCAGGTGGTGGTCCTACAATGAGCAGTTCTTC	CASSSTRWWSYNEQFF
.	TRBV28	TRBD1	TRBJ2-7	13	TGTGCCAGCAGGTCGACAGGGTTCAGGGAGCAGTACTTC	CASRSTGFREQYF
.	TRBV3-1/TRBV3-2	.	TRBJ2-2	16	TGTGCCAGCAGCCAAGGATGGACAGCGAACACCGGGGAGCTGTTTTTT	CASSQGWTANTGELFF
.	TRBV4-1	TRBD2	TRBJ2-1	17	TGCGCCAGCAGCCTCCTTAGACTAGCGGGAGGGATTAGCGAGCAGTTCTTC	CASSLLRLAGGISEQFF
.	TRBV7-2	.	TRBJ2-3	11	TGTGCCAGCAGCGATAGTTATACGCAGTATTTT	CASSDSYTQYF
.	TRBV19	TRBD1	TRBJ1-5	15	TGTGCCAGTACCCGCGGGACAGGGGGCAATCAGCCCCAGCATTTT	CASTRGTGGNQPQHF
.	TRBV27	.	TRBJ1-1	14	TGTGCCAGCAGCACCCGGGGAGGTTCTACTGAAGCTTTCTTT	CASSTRGGSTEAFF
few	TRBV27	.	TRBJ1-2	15	TGTGCCAGCAGTCCTCTGGGGGGGTTTAACTATGGCTACACCTTC	CASSPLGGFNYGYTF
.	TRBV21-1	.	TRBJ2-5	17	TGTGCCAGCAGCAAACGGGGCGAGCGGGAGGGTGAAGAGACCCAGTACTTC	CASSKRGEREGEETQYF